The 32 T cell receptor beta chains below were found in one sample sequenced in a study of shared clonotypes between healthy human individuals. The assay was immunoSEQ multiplex PCR, and TCRdb's table has in-frame clones only and misses some. Of 950,000 to 1,300,000 clones in the sample, roughly 80% are singletons; the top ten hold approximately 1.3%. Sequenced: memory CD4+ T cells sorted from blood. Subset noted: CD45RA-negative fraction. The receptors originated from a man between 18 and 29 years old in good health.

CDR3 DNA sequence: TGTGCCAGTAGTATAGGAGGGCTAGCCAAAAACATTCAGTACTTC. Its protein product is CASSIGGLAKNIQYF. The chain joins TRBV19 to TRBJ2-4, with a possible D match to TRBD2 (5 bases). Trimming shortened V by 1 base and J by 0 bases, and 7 bases separated the two germline ends. Germline assignment: CDR1 LNHDA and CDR2 SQIVND (reference sequence). The CDR3 runs 15 residues.

This clone was seen once. A much larger clone differs by one base, so this may be a read error. V gene TRBV6-1 combines with J gene TRBJ1-1; D is unclear. Germline V gene sequence: CDR1 MNHNS, CDR2 SASEGT. The germline V and J ends were trimmed by 6 bases and 4 bases, with 3 bases remaining between them. This CDR3 contains 10 residues. The CDR3 nucleotides are TGTGCCAGCAGGGTCACTGAAGCTTTCTTT. Protein product: CASRVTEAFF.

This chain joins TRBV2 and TRBJ2-6, with 9 bases fitting TRBD1. V was clipped by 6 bases and J by 1 base; unmatched bases: 7. The CDR3 contains 17 residues. The germline CDR1 and CDR2 sequences are SNHLY and FYNNEI. CDR3 sequence (DNA): TGTGCCAGCAGGAGCGACAGGGGGACTTCTGGGGCCAACGTCCTGACTTTC. Its protein product is CASRSDRGTSGANVLTF.

This clone occurred once. The genes are TRBV5-6 and TRBJ2-3; D is possibly TRBD2 (6 bases). Germline V gene data show CDR1 as SGHDT and CDR2 as YYEEEE. The CDR3 loop spans 14 amino acids. The V gene lost 3 bases and the J gene lost 5 bases, with 13 bases spanning the gap. The CDR3 nucleotides read TGTGCCAGCAGCTGGCTGACGGGGGAAGATACGCAGTATTTT. Residues: CASSWLTGEDTQYF.

The rearrangement links TRBV9 to TRBJ2-7, with TRBD1 matching over 8 bases. V lost 4 bases, J lost 0 bases, and 6 bases stayed unmatched. Germline CDR1 reads SGDLS; CDR2 reads YYNGEE. The CDR3 length is 15 residues. CDR3 in DNA: TGTGCCAGCAGCAAACAGGGGGTCTACTCCTACGAGCAGTACTTC. Its protein is CASSKQGVYSYEQYF.

This clone was seen more than once but under ten times. The chain links TRBV5-4 to TRBJ2-5, with TRBD1 matching 9 bases. CDR1 is SGHNT, CDR2 YYREEE, per germline (reference sequence). This CDR3 region has 14 residues. The V gene end was trimmed by 0 bases and the J gene end by 5 bases; junction bases not matched to a gene: 2. In DNA, the CDR3 is TGTGCCAGCAGCTTGGGACAGGGGGGGGAGACCCAGTACTTC. This sequence encodes CASSLGQGGETQYF.

V usage is TRBV10-3 and J usage is TRBJ2-7; D is undetermined. V was pared by 0 bases and J by 4 bases, with 4 bases between. The germline CDR1 and CDR2 sequences are ENHRY and SYGVKD. The CDR3 sequence is 12 residues long. The CDR3 DNA sequence: TGTGCCATCAGTGAGTCGATGTACGAGCAGTACTTC. This encodes CAISESMYEQYF.

V gene TRBV7-2 combines with J gene TRBJ2-1; D possibly corresponds to TRBD2 (6 bases). Trimming pared 1 base from V and 6 bases from J, leaving 10 bases between. Germline V lookup: CDR1 SGHTA, CDR2 FQGNSA. CDR3 length equals 14 residues. The DNA of the CDR3 is TGTGCCAGCAGCTTAGTTTTTAGCGGCAATGAGCAGTTCTTC. Translating it yields CASSLVFSGNEQFF.

This chain links TRBV7-2 with TRBJ1-6; D uncertain. This CDR3 comprises 15 residues. V was trimmed by 6 bases and J by 7 bases, leaving 16 bases between them. Germline values: CDR1 SGHTA, CDR2 FQGNSA. CDR3 amino acids: CASSQNRVPNSPLHF. The CDR3 DNA reads TGTGCCAGCAGTCAAAATAGGGTCCCAAATTCACCCCTCCACTTT.

This chain connects TRBV10-3 to TRBJ1-2; D call uncertain. Trimming cost V 3 bases and J 2 bases, with 10 bases left between them. Germline CDR1 reads ENHRY; CDR2 reads SYGVKD. The CDR3 runs 14 residues. The CDR3 loop reads CAISDGWGNYGYTF. The CDR3 DNA follows: TGTGCCATCAGTGACGGATGGGGAAACTATGGCTACACCTTC.

The CDR3: CASSVSVGLGYEQYF. As DNA, the CDR3 is TGTGCCAGCAGCGTAAGTGTGGGACTGGGCTACGAGCAGTACTTC. This chain links TRBV9 with TRBJ2-7; a weak D match, TRBD2 (6 bases). This CDR3 is built from 15 residues. The V gene's germline CDR1 is SGDLS and CDR2 YYNGEE. The ends were cut back, 1 base at V and 3 bases at J, with 14 bases in the middle.

The chain joins TRBV27 to TRBJ1-3, with D maybe TRBD1 (5 bases). Trimming cost V 4 bases and J 0 bases, with 16 bases left between them. This CDR3 contains 17 residues. Germline V lookup: CDR1 MNHEY, CDR2 SMNVEV (reference sequence). The CDR3 DNA is TGTGCCAGCAGTTCCCTCCCCACAGGAGCCTCTGGAAACACCATATATTTT. Its protein product is CASSSLPTGASGNTIYF.

This clone appeared a few times. The rearrangement joins TRBV7-9 to TRBJ2-3; possible D gene TRBD2, 5 bases. Per germline, CDR1 SEHNR and CDR2 FQNEAQ (reference sequence). The CDR3 totals 14 residues. V was cut by 5 bases and J by 2 bases, with 11 bases left in between. In nucleotides, the CDR3 is TGTGCCAGCAGCGTGAACCGGGACACAGATACGCAGTATTTT. It translates to CASSVNRDTDTQYF.

The chain recombines TRBV19 with TRBJ1-6, with 7 bases lining up with TRBD1. With V trimmed by 8 bases and J by 5 bases, 3 bases remained unmatched. CDR1 is LNHDA and CDR2 is SQIVND in the germline V gene (reference sequence). The CDR3 has 13 amino acids. This chain's CDR3 is CASGTANNSPLHF. The CDR3 coding sequence is TGTGCCAGTGGGACAGCGAATAATTCACCCCTCCACTTT.

This clone showed up just once. The chain is built from TRBV28 and TRBJ2-7; D gene unclear. Germline V gives CDR1 MDHEN, CDR2 SYDVKM. V was cut by 2 bases and J by 0 bases, with 5 bases left in between. CDR3 length: 13 amino acids. The CDR3 sequence is CASSLTPSYEQYF. The CDR3 region has the DNA TGTGCCAGCAGTTTAACGCCCTCCTACGAGCAGTACTTC.

The rearrangement uses TRBV2 and TRBJ2-7, with 8 bases lining up with TRBD1. In germline, CDR1 is SNHLY, CDR2 FYNNEI. V lost 6 bases and J lost 7; bases outside the gene matches: 8. The CDR3 is 13 residues long. CDR3 sequence reads: CASRSDRGTEQYF. CDR3 in DNA: TGTGCCAGCAGGTCCGACAGGGGCACGGAGCAGTACTTC.

The chain combines TRBV5-8 with TRBJ1-6; D is ambiguous. The V end lost 4 bases, the J end lost 7 bases, and 15 bases lay between the germline ends. The CDR3 has 15 amino acids. Germline V lookup: CDR1 SGHTS, CDR2 YDEGEE. The DNA for the CDR3 is TGTGCCAGCAGCACCGGACTATACGGGAATTCACCCCTCCACTTT. Translating it yields CASSTGLYGNSPLHF.

V and J are TRBV7-9 and TRBJ2-7, with D perhaps matching TRBD2 (6 bases). V was pared by 5 bases and J by 2 bases, with 19 bases between. There are 16 residues in the CDR3. CDR1 is SEHNR and CDR2 is FQNEAQ in the germline V gene (reference sequence). CDR3 protein: CASSQGPTTGAYEQYF. CDR3 sequence (DNA): TGTGCCAGCAGCCAAGGTCCCACAACGGGGGCCTACGAGCAGTACTTC.

The chain is built from TRBV9 and TRBJ2-7; 7 positions agree with TRBD2. CDR3 size: 16 residues. J gave up 7 bases and V 4 bases, and 17 bases lay outside the gene matches. Germline lookup yields CDR1 SGDLS and CDR2 YYNGEE. This chain's CDR3 is CASSPVGGSTGSEQYF. The CDR3 DNA reads as TGTGCCAGCAGCCCCGTGGGGGGGTCGACGGGTTCGGAGCAGTACTTC.

The rearrangement joins TRBV6-1 to TRBJ2-1, with a tentative D call TRBD1 (6 bases). V was cut by 8 bases and J by 1 base, with 15 bases left in between. Germline lookup yields CDR1 MNHNS and CDR2 SASEGT. There are 15 residues in the CDR3. In DNA form, the CDR3 reads TGTGCCAGCGGCGAACAGGGTGGGTCCTACAATGAGCAGTTCTTC. Protein product: CASGEQGGSYNEQFF.

V is TRBV6-5 and J is TRBJ2-7; TRBD1 is a possible D gene (5 bases). The CDR3 is 12 amino acids. The germline V gene has CDR1 MNHEY and CDR2 SVGAGI. Deletions cut 9 bases from V and 3 bases from J, with 12 bases between. The chain's CDR3 is CASRFRGYEQYF. The CDR3 region has the DNA TGTGCCAGTCGTTTTAGGGGCTACGAGCAGTACTTC.

The sample holds one count of this clone. The chain links TRBV30 to TRBJ2-3; the D gene is possibly TRBD2 (5 bases). The CDR3 runs to 16 residues. Germline assignment: CDR1 GTSNPN and CDR2 SVGIG (reference sequence). Trimming removed 1 base from V and 4 bases from J, with 18 bases in between. CDR3 sequence: CAWSAKLGFISDTQYF. Here the CDR3 DNA reads TGTGCCTGGAGTGCCAAACTAGGTTTTATTTCAGATACGCAGTATTTT.

This rearrangement joins TRBV6-5 to TRBJ2-7; no clear D. V lost 5 bases and J 0 bases, leaving 11 bases between the germline ends. Germline-derived CDR1 and CDR2 are MNHEY and SVGAGI. The CDR3 has 14 amino acids. The CDR3 loop is CASSAEWSSYEQYF. The CDR3 DNA reads TGTGCCAGCAGTGCCGAGTGGAGCTCCTACGAGCAGTACTTC.

The rearrangement links TRBV5-1 to TRBJ1-1; TRBD1 agrees at 8 bases. The J segment lost 11 bases and the V segment lost 4 bases, leaving 10 bases of the junction unmatched. The CDR3 consists of 13 residues. The germline V gene encodes CDR1 SGHRS and CDR2 YFSETQ. For the CDR3, the DNA is TGCGCCAGCAGCCCCGGACAGGGTGGATCGGCTTTCTTT. Residues: CASSPGQGGSAFF.

This chain joins TRBV19 and TRBJ2-3; 7 bases are shared with TRBD2. CDR3 size: 16 residues. CDR1 and CDR2 (germline): LNHDA, SQIVND (reference sequence). Unmatched junction bases numbered 5, after V lost 2 bases and J lost 0 bases. The CDR3 DNA is TGTGCCAGTAGTATACGCCCCGGGGGGAGCACAGATACGCAGTATTTT. Its protein product is CASSIRPGGSTDTQYF.

This clone was picked up a small number of times. The chain links TRBV19 to TRBJ2-2; D remains ambiguous. V lost 5 bases and J 5 bases, leaving 12 bases between the germline ends. Germline V gives CDR1 LNHDA, CDR2 SQIVND (reference sequence). The CDR3 runs 14 residues. The CDR3 DNA sequence: TGTGCCAGTAGTTTAAGACACCCTACCGGGGAGCTGTTTTTT. This translates into CASSLRHPTGELFF.

The chain uses TRBV5-6 and TRBJ2-2; 9 positions agree with TRBD1. The germline V gene encodes CDR1 SGHDT and CDR2 YYEEEE. This CDR3 has 16 residues. V was pared by 0 bases and J by 5 bases, with 5 bases of the junction left unmatched. The CDR3 region is CASSLDRGLLTGELFF. CDR3 nucleotides: TGTGCCAGCAGCTTGGACAGGGGGCTTCTTACCGGGGAGCTGTTTTTT.

This sequence joins TRBV5-1 and TRBJ2-1; D tentatively fits TRBD1 or TRBD2 (5 bases each). The CDR3 covers 14 residues. Trimming stripped 2 bases from V and 4 bases from J, with 10 bases between. Germline V gives CDR1 SGHRS, CDR2 YFSETQ. The CDR3 reads CASSFRDQYNEQFF. The CDR3, as DNA: TGCGCCAGCAGCTTCCGGGACCAATACAATGAGCAGTTCTTC.

Only a few counts were recorded for this clone. The chain links TRBV6-1 to TRBJ2-6, with D perhaps TRBD2 (6 bases). Germline CDR1 reads MNHNS; CDR2 reads SASEGT. With 3 bases removed from V and 2 bases from J, the gap between germline ends came to 14 bases. The CDR3 length is 17 residues. CDR3 DNA: TGTGCCAGCAGTGATTCGGGGGTGCGGGCTGGGGCCAACGTCCTGACTTTC. Translating it yields CASSDSGVRAGANVLTF.

The chain couples TRBV6-6 to TRBJ2-3, with TRBD2 matching over 11 bases. The V and J ends lost 8 bases and 6 bases, in that order; junction bases with no gene match: 7. The CDR3 length is 14 residues. Per germline, CDR1 MNHNY and CDR2 SVGAGI (reference sequence). CDR3 amino acids: CASELAGVPDTQYF. The CDR3 bases are TGTGCCAGCGAACTAGCGGGGGTCCCGGATACGCAGTATTTT.

This chain links TRBV7-9 with TRBJ1-2; tentatively, D is TRBD1 (5 bases). Trimming left V 2 bases short and J 4 bases short, with 23 bases between. The germline CDR1 and CDR2 sequences are SEHNR and FQNEAQ (reference sequence). The CDR3 is made up of 18 amino acids. The CDR3 region is CASSLNGARWKEGYGYTF. The CDR3 bases are TGTGCCAGCAGCTTAAACGGGGCGAGATGGAAGGAGGGCTATGGCTACACCTTC. Based on the CDR3 plus reference TRBV7-9 and TRBJ1-2, the full variable domain is DTGVSQNPRHKITKRGQNVTFRCDPISEHNRLYWYRQTLGQGPEFLTYFQNEAQLEKSRLLSDRFSAERPKGSFSTLEIQRTEQGDSAMYLCASSLNGARWKEGYGYTFGSGTRLTVV.

The chain is built from TRBV28 and TRBJ2-7; 13 bases fit TRBD2. J was trimmed by 2 bases and V by 6 bases; bases with no gene match: 4. The CDR3 has 15 amino acids. CDR1 is MDHEN and CDR2 is SYDVKM in the germline V gene. The CDR3 spells CASRTTSGGTYEQYF. The CDR3 coding sequence is TGTGCCAGCAGGACGACTAGCGGGGGGACCTACGAGCAGTACTTC.